These 25 T cell receptor beta chains share one sample of origin, sequenced in a study of cytomegalovirus exposure and HLA in healthy donors. The PCR was carried out with 60 Vbeta primers and 13 Jbeta primers. Profiled with immunoSEQ multiplex PCR; TCRdb holds only in-frame clones, not every one. The sample lists 200,000 to 250,000 clones, 60% to 80% seen once, with around 2% in the top ten. Sequencing was carried out using PBMCs. Receptors originate from a man aged 18 to 35 in good health and CMV-seronegative.

The chain carries TRBV4-3 and TRBJ1-2; possible D gene TRBD1, 5 bases. The germline CDR1 and CDR2 sequences are LGHNA and YSLEER. V was cut by 4 bases and J by 6 bases, with 18 bases left in between. The length of the CDR3 is 15 residues. The CDR3 DNA is TGCGCCAGCAGCCTAAATTACCAGGGATCCGATGGCTACACCTTC. Protein sequence: CASSLNYQGSDGYTF.

The V gene is TRBV7-9, the J gene TRBJ2-1, with 8 bases lining up with TRBD1. After removal of 5 bases from V and 2 bases from J, the junction contained 5 bases not matched to a gene. Germline V gene lookup returns CDR1 SEHNR and CDR2 FQNEAQ (reference sequence). This CDR3 is built from 15 residues. The CDR3 loop is CASSLGQGAYNEQFF. As DNA, the CDR3 is TGTGCCAGCAGCCTCGGACAGGGTGCCTACAATGAGCAGTTCTTC.

The chain combines TRBV6-6 with TRBJ2-1, with 13 bases fitting TRBD2. Trimming removed 5 bases from V and 4 bases from J; junction bases left unmatched: 2. CDR1 and CDR2 from the germline V gene are MNHNY and SVGAGI (reference sequence). The CDR3 has 15 amino acids. DNA of the CDR3: TGTGCCAGCAGTCCGGGACTAGCGGGATACAATGAGCAGTTCTTC. Its translation: CASSPGLAGYNEQFF.

The chain links TRBV21-1 to TRBJ1-5. TRBV21-1 is classified as a pseudogene. The CDR3 is made up of 15 amino acids. Here the CDR3 reads CASSKASGGRQPQHF. CDR3 DNA: TGTGCCAGCAGCAAAGCCTCGGGGGGAAGGCAGCCCCAGCATTTT.

The rearrangement uses TRBV21-1 and TRBJ2-7; the DNA was not compared with TRBD1, the D call given in the table. TRBV21-1 represents a pseudogene. This CDR3 is 15 amino acids long. The CDR3 loop reads CASSTWTGSSYEQYF. The DNA for the CDR3 is TGTGCCAGCAGCACCTGGACAGGCAGCTCCTACGAGCAGTACTTC.

The chain employs TRBV7-9 and TRBJ2-3; possibly TRBD1 for D (6 bases). Trimming left V 0 bases short and J 0 bases short, with 7 bases between. The CDR3 spans 15 residues. Per germline, CDR1 SEHNR and CDR2 FQNEAQ (reference sequence). The CDR3 DNA sequence: TGTGCCAGCAGCTTAGCGGGGGCAAGCACAGATACGCAGTATTTT. Protein sequence: CASSLAGASTDTQYF.

The sample holds a few counts of this clone. This chain links TRBV6-1 with TRBJ1-1; D gene ambiguous. With 5 bases removed from V and 1 base from J, the gap between germline ends came to 8 bases. CDR1 and CDR2 from the germline V gene are MNHNS and SASEGT. The CDR3 is 13 residues long. CDR3 loop: CASSLNGNTEAFF. The CDR3 coding sequence is TGTGCCAGCAGTCTTAACGGGAACACTGAAGCTTTCTTT.

The rearrangement uses TRBV18 and TRBJ2-7; D ambiguous. Germline V gene lookup returns CDR1 KGHSH and CDR2 LQKENI. V was pared by 3 bases and J by 4 bases, with 4 bases between. This CDR3 has 11 amino acids. The CDR3 DNA reads as TGTGCCAGCTCACCCGCGTACGAGCAGTACTTC. Translating gives CASSPAYEQYF.

This clone came up a few times. The gene calls are TRBV20-1 and TRBJ2-1; D is perhaps TRBD1 (5 bases). The CDR3 is made up of 11 amino acids. Germline CDR1 is DFQATT and CDR2 is SNEGSKA (reference sequence). Trimming shortened V by 3 bases and J by 12 bases, and 12 bases separated the two germline ends. The CDR3 loop reads CSARGPKGQFF. CDR3 nucleotides: TGCAGTGCTAGGGGGCCGAAAGGGCAGTTCTTC.

This clone was recorded only once. J is TRBJ2-3 and V is TRBV14; 8 nucleotides align to TRBD2. The ends lost 1 base at V and 1 base at J; junction bases unmatched: 1. This CDR3 comprises 15 residues. Germline V gene data show CDR1 as SGHDN and CDR2 as FVKESK. CDR3 sequence (DNA): TGTGCCAGCAGCCAAGTACTAGCGGGCACAGATACGCAGTATTTT. This encodes CASSQVLAGTDTQYF.

This clone was recorded only once. The chain uses TRBV29-1 and TRBJ1-2; perhaps TRBD1 as D (5 bases). Trimming cost V 0 bases and J 7 bases, with 12 bases left between them. This CDR3 is 13 amino acids long. The germline gives CDR1 SQVTM, CDR2 ANQGSEA. CDR3 DNA sequence: TGCAGCGTTGAAGATCGGGGGGAGGGTGGCTACACCTTC. Protein: CSVEDRGEGGYTF.

This clone occurred once. The chain carries TRBV19 and TRBJ1-4, with 7 bases lining up with TRBD1. In germline, CDR1 is LNHDA, CDR2 SQIVND (reference sequence). The J segment lost 13 bases and the V segment lost 6 bases, leaving 8 bases of the junction unmatched. CDR3 length equals 12 residues. CDR3 DNA: TGTGCCAGTAGACTTCCCGCAGGGGGACTGTTTTTT. It codes for CASRLPAGGLFF.

Turning to this clone: One junction end disagrees with the germline gene, perhaps due to a read error. The chain employs TRBV7-7 and TRBJ2-3, with TRBD1 matching over 8 bases. In germline, CDR1 is SSHAT, CDR2 FNYEAQ (reference sequence). The CDR3 sequence is 14 residues long. DNA of the CDR3: TGTGCTAGCAGCTCGGGACAGGGCACAGATACGCAGTATTTT. Its protein is CASSSGQGTDTQYF.

V gene TRBV11-3 combines with J gene TRBJ2-1; D not resolved. Germline loops: CDR1 SGHNT, CDR2 YENEEA. The CDR3 runs to 11 residues. With 3 bases removed from V and 8 bases from J, the gap between germline ends came to 5 bases. The CDR3 loop reads CASSFSDEQFF. CDR3 nucleotide sequence: TGTGCCAGCAGCTTCAGCGATGAGCAGTTCTTC.

This chain connects TRBV7-6 to TRBJ2-7; D may be TRBD2 (5 bases). CDR3 size: 15 residues. With 7 bases removed from V and 3 bases from J, the gap between germline ends came to 19 bases. Germline V gives CDR1 SGHVS, CDR2 FNYEAQ. The CDR3 loop is CASTEGASKYYEQYF. The CDR3 nucleotides read TGTGCCAGCACCGAAGGTGCTAGCAAATACTACGAGCAGTACTTC.

CDR3 DNA: TGTGCCAGCAACCTGACAATTCGTAAACCCGGGGAGCTGTTTTTT. It yields the protein CASNLTIRKPGELFF. The chain combines TRBV27 with TRBJ2-2; D gene unclear. Germline V CDR1 and CDR2: MNHEY, SMNVEV (reference sequence). The CDR3 is made up of 15 amino acids. The V end was cut by 7 bases, the J end by 6 bases, with 18 bases between.

The chain uses TRBV7-2 and TRBJ2-5; 8 bases agree with TRBD2. Germline V CDR1 and CDR2: SGHTA, FQGNSA. The CDR3 loop spans 15 amino acids. The V segment lost 1 base and the J segment 4 bases; nucleotides outside the gene matches: 5. The CDR3 here is CASSLDSAGAETQYF. For the CDR3, the DNA is TGTGCCAGCAGCTTAGACTCAGCGGGGGCAGAGACCCAGTACTTC.

This chain uses TRBV30 with TRBJ2-1; D is unresolved. This CDR3 is 14 amino acids long. V lost 5 bases to trimming and J lost 0 bases, with 11 bases between them. Germline values: CDR1 GTSNPN, CDR2 SVGIG (reference sequence). The CDR3 nucleotides are TGTGCCTGGCGCGGTTTTAGCTCCTACAATGAGCAGTTCTTC. It codes for CAWRGFSSYNEQFF.

The genes are TRBV7-2 and TRBJ2-2; D possibly corresponds to TRBD1 (5 bases). Germline CDR1 is SGHTA and CDR2 is FQGNSA. Trimming removed 2 bases from V and 4 bases from J, with 14 bases in between. The CDR3 totals 16 residues. The CDR3 DNA reads TGTGCCAGCAGCTTAAGGAATACAGGAGTCACCGGGGAGCTGTTTTTT. It specifies CASSLRNTGVTGELFF.

CDR3 bases: TGTGCCAGCAGCTTATCCCAAGGAGTCGGGAACACTGAAGCTTTCTTT. Amino acids: CASSLSQGVGNTEAFF. The chain couples TRBV7-9 to TRBJ1-1; D gene uncertain. The CDR3 length is 16 residues. Trimming shortened V by 2 bases and J by 1 base, and 14 bases separated the two germline ends. CDR1 is SEHNR, CDR2 FQNEAQ, per germline (reference sequence).

This chain uses TRBV4-3 with TRBJ2-5, with 9 nucleotides matching TRBD2. The CDR3 has 15 amino acids. Germline-derived CDR1 and CDR2 are LGHNA and YSLEER. The J segment lost 2 bases and the V segment lost 0 bases, leaving 1 base of the junction unmatched. Here the CDR3 reads CASSQEAGGQETQYF. DNA of the CDR3: TGCGCCAGCAGCCAAGAAGCGGGGGGACAAGAGACCCAGTACTTC.

The CDR3 coding sequence is TGTGCCAGCAGCTTACAATCCGGGACAGCAGAATATAGCAATCAGCCCCAGCATTTT. Encoded protein: CASSLQSGTAEYSNQPQHF. The rearrangement joins TRBV5-6 to TRBJ1-5, with 7 bases fitting TRBD1. The V and J ends lost 2 bases and 0 bases, in that order; junction bases with no gene match: 14. Germline values: CDR1 SGHDT, CDR2 YYEEEE. This CDR3 region has 19 residues.

Details on this clone: The junction departs from the called germline gene at one end, perhaps through a read error. The rearrangement joins TRBV7-7 to TRBJ2-5, with no clear D. There are 13 residues in the CDR3. Germline loops: CDR1 SSHAT, CDR2 FNYEAQ (reference sequence). CDR3 DNA: TGTGCTAGCAGCTTAAACACCCCAGAGACCCAGTACTTC. Residues: CASSLNTPETQYF.

CDR3 region: CASSLGGGRASDTQYF. DNA of the CDR3: TGTGCCAGCAGCTTGGGGGGCGGGAGGGCCTCCGATACGCAGTATTTT. V and J are TRBV5-4 and TRBJ2-3, with 9 bases fitting TRBD2. Per the germline V gene, CDR1 is SGHNT and CDR2 is YYREEE (reference sequence). The CDR3 runs to 16 residues. The V segment lost 0 bases and the J segment 6 bases; nucleotides outside the gene matches: 8.

The chain has TRBV5-5 and TRBJ1-1, with 9 positions matching TRBD1. V trimming: 0 bases; J trimming: 3 bases; junction bases outside the gene matches: 3. The CDR3 has 15 residues. The germline gives CDR1 SGHKS, CDR2 YYEKEE (reference sequence). DNA for the CDR3: TGTGCCAGCAGCTTGGGGACAGGGGTCTACACTGAAGCTTTCTTT. Translated: CASSLGTGVYTEAFF.